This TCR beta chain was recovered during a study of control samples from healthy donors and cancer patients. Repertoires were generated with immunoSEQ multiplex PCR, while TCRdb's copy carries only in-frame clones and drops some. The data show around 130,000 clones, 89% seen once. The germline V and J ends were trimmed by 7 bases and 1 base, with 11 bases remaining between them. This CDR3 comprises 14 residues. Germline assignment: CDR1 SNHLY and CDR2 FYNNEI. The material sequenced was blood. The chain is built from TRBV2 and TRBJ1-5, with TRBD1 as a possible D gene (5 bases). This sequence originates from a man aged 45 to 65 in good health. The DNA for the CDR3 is TGTGCCAGCAAGGAGGGGAGAAGCAATCAGCCCCAGCATTTT. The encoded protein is CASKEGRSNQPQHF.